These 25 T cell receptor beta chains came from one sample sequenced in a study of graft-versus-host responses after intestinal transplantation. Data came from immunoSEQ multiplex PCR; TCRdb stores just in-frame clones and leaves some out. Of just over 14,000 clones listed, around 96% are singletons. This sample comprised PBMCs, obtained 9 days after transplant. These TCRs come from a human patient who received an intestinal transplant, so some T cells may come from the graft donor.

This clone was seen only a few times. The chain uses TRBV7-9 and TRBJ1-1; 9 bases map to TRBD1. The CDR3 loop spans 13 amino acids. Germline V gene sequence: CDR1 SEHNR, CDR2 FQNEAQ (reference sequence). After removal of 3 bases from V and 5 bases from J, the junction contained 1 base not matched to a gene. For the CDR3, the DNA is TGTGCCAGCAGCTTGGGACAGGGAACTGAAGCTTTCTTT. The encoded protein is CASSLGQGTEAFF.

This clone was counted once. This sequence joins TRBV11-2 and TRBJ2-1, with 9 bases that match TRBD2. Germline V lookup: CDR1 SGHAT, CDR2 FQNNGV. V trimming: 5 bases; J trimming: 3 bases; junction bases outside the gene matches: 11. The CDR3 runs to 17 residues. Here the CDR3 reads CASSASPRLADYNEQFF. CDR3 DNA sequence: TGTGCCAGCAGCGCCTCCCCGAGACTAGCGGACTACAATGAGCAGTTCTTC.

The V and J genes are TRBV2 and TRBJ1-1, with D possibly being TRBD1 (5 bases). The CDR3 spans 13 residues. Germline V gives CDR1 SNHLY, CDR2 FYNNEI. V was pared by 6 bases and J by 4 bases, with 12 bases between. The CDR3 is CASRDRGVTEAFF. Written as DNA, the CDR3 is TGTGCCAGCAGGGACCGGGGGGTCACTGAAGCTTTCTTT. Filled out from reference TRBV2 and TRBJ1-1, the complete variable domain reads EPEVTQTPSHQVTQMGQEVILRCVPISNHLYFYWYRQILGQKVEFLVSFYNNEISEKSEIFDDQFSVERPDGSNFTLKIRSTKLEDSAMYFCASRDRGVTEAFFGQGTRLTVV.

The V and J genes are TRBV28 and TRBJ1-2, with a possible D match to TRBD1 (6 bases). Trimming cost V 4 bases and J 10 bases, with 19 bases left between them. CDR1 MDHEN and CDR2 SYDVKM come from the germline V gene. The CDR3 has 14 amino acids. CDR3 loop: CASSSRDNPVNYTF. Here the CDR3 DNA reads TGTGCCAGCAGTTCTCGGGACAACCCGGTGAACTACACCTTC.

This rearrangement joins TRBV6-6 to TRBJ1-5; TRBD1 matches at 11 bases. V lost 4 bases to trimming and J lost 7 bases; unmatched junction nucleotides: 9. This CDR3 spans 16 amino acids. Per germline, CDR1 MNHNY and CDR2 SVGAGI (reference sequence). Here the CDR3 reads CASSFYGQGAYQPQHF. In DNA form, the CDR3 reads TGTGCCAGCAGTTTCTACGGACAGGGGGCATACCAGCCCCAGCATTTT.

Here the CDR3 reads CASSSTGRLNEQFF. CDR3 sequence (DNA): TGTGCCAGCAGCTCTACTGGAAGGTTGAATGAGCAGTTCTTC. The chain uses TRBV5-8 and TRBJ2-1; D ambiguous. Trimming removed 3 bases at V and 7 bases at J, with 14 bases between. The CDR3 runs to 14 residues. The germline gives CDR1 SGHTS, CDR2 YDEGEE.

This rearrangement joins TRBV18 to TRBJ2-7; TRBD2 is a possible D gene (6 bases). The CDR3 spans 14 residues. The V and J ends lost 3 bases and 0 bases respectively, with 9 bases between them. Germline V gene lookup returns CDR1 KGHSH and CDR2 LQKENI. The CDR3 sequence is CASSPEGISYEQYF. In DNA form, the CDR3 reads TGTGCCAGCTCACCGGAGGGGATCTCCTACGAGCAGTACTTC. Supplemented by reference TRBV18 and TRBJ2-7, the full variable domain reads NAGVMQNPRHLVRRRGQEARLRCSPMKGHSHVYWYRQLPEEGLKFMVYLQKENIIDESGMPKERFSAEFPKEGPSILRIQQVVRGDSAAYFCASSPEGISYEQYFGPGTRLTVT.

The chain uses TRBV29-1 and TRBJ1-2, with no clear D. Germline-derived CDR1 and CDR2 are SQVTM and ANQGSEA. V shed 5 bases and J shed 5 bases, with 12 bases lying between them. The CDR3 length is 12 residues. CDR3 in amino acids: CSVPHPLYGYTF. As DNA, the CDR3 is TGCAGCGTTCCCCATCCATTGTATGGCTACACCTTC.

The gene calls are TRBV5-1 and TRBJ1-1; D perhaps matches TRBD1 (6 bases). CDR1 is SGHRS and CDR2 is YFSETQ in the germline V gene. Trimming shortened V by 5 bases and J by 0 bases, and 8 bases separated the two germline ends. The CDR3 is 13 residues long. For the CDR3, the DNA is TGCGCCAGCAGTACAGGGATGAACACTGAAGCTTTCTTT. It codes for CASSTGMNTEAFF.

Turning to this clone: The junction departs from germline at one end; a sequencing error may be responsible. The chain couples TRBV5-3 to TRBJ2-7; D not certain. TRBV5-3 is flagged as an ORF with uncertain function. There are 14 residues in the CDR3. The CDR3 bases are TGTGCCAGAAGCTTGTCCGACCCCTCCCACGAGCAGTACTTC. This translates into CARSLSDPSHEQYF.

The chain carries TRBV27 and TRBJ2-3; D call uncertain. The CDR3 runs 13 residues. The germline V and J ends were trimmed by 6 bases and 0 bases, with 7 bases remaining between them. The germline gives CDR1 MNHEY, CDR2 SMNVEV (reference sequence). The CDR3 nucleotides are TGTGCCAGCAGCCAAGGGAGCACAGATACGCAGTATTTT. Translation gives CASSQGSTDTQYF.

The chain combines TRBV5-1 with TRBJ2-2; unclear D gene. CDR3 length equals 15 residues. V lost 0 bases to trimming and J lost 0 bases, with 6 bases between them. Germline V gene sequence: CDR1 SGHRS, CDR2 YFSETQ. CDR3 loop: CASSLGLPNTGELFF. Written as DNA, the CDR3 is TGCGCCAGCAGCTTGGGCCTTCCGAACACCGGGGAGCTGTTTTTT.

V is TRBV7-9 and J is TRBJ2-3, with D uncertain. This CDR3 has 12 residues. Trimming shortened V by 3 bases and J by 5 bases, and 6 bases separated the two germline ends. CDR1 is SEHNR, CDR2 FQNEAQ, per germline (reference sequence). In DNA form, the CDR3 reads TGTGCCAGCAGCTTCGGCCAAGATACGCAGTATTTT. Its translation is CASSFGQDTQYF.

The genes are TRBV6-5 and TRBJ2-2; D is ambiguous. This CDR3 is 14 amino acids long. CDR1 MNHEY and CDR2 SVGAGI come from the germline V gene. The V end lost 6 bases, the J end lost 8 bases, and 16 bases lay between the germline ends. Written as DNA, the CDR3 is TGTGCCAGCAGCCTGACTGCGAAAGAGGGGGAGCTGTTTTTT. It codes for CASSLTAKEGELFF.

The chain couples TRBV4-2 to TRBJ1-5; 8 nucleotides match TRBD1. The CDR3 is 14 residues long. After removal of 3 bases from V and 5 bases from J, the junction contained 3 bases not matched to a gene. The germline V gene encodes CDR1 LGHNA and CDR2 YNFKEQ. This chain's CDR3 is CASSQTGVDQPQHF. The DNA for the CDR3 is TGTGCCAGCAGCCAGACAGGGGTCGATCAGCCCCAGCATTTT.

The genes are TRBV9 and TRBJ2-1; 7 bases are a match to TRBD1. CDR1 SGDLS and CDR2 YYNGEE come from the germline V gene. V lost 3 bases and J lost 5; bases outside the gene matches: 8. The CDR3 extends over 15 amino acids. As DNA, the CDR3 is TGTGCCAGCAGCGCCGCCGGGACAGTGAACAATGAGCAGTTCTTC. It specifies CASSAAGTVNNEQFF.

This sequence joins TRBV4-1 and TRBJ2-1; D call uncertain. V was pared by 4 bases and J by 0 bases, with 7 bases between. Germline V gene sequence: CDR1 MGHRA, CDR2 YSYEKL. The CDR3 totals 14 residues. CDR3 sequence (DNA): TGCGCCAGCAGCCTATCGGGCTCCTACAATGAGCAGTTCTTC. Translation gives CASSLSGSYNEQFF.

V gene TRBV6-5 combines with J gene TRBJ2-7, with TRBD2 identical over 11 bases. CDR3 length: 14 amino acids. In germline, CDR1 is MNHEY, CDR2 SVGAGI. V trimming: 6 bases; J trimming: 6 bases; junction bases outside the gene matches: 7. The CDR3 DNA sequence: TGTGCCAGCAGCACCCGACTAGCGGGAAGCGAGCAGTACTTC. It encodes CASSTRLAGSEQYF.

The J gene is TRBJ2-1, the V gene TRBV7-9; D unclear. The CDR3 loop spans 10 amino acids. Looked up from germline, CDR1 is SEHNR and CDR2 is FQNEAQ (reference sequence). With 7 bases removed from V and 14 bases from J, the gap between germline ends came to 12 bases. CDR3 nucleotides: TGTGCCAGCATCCACAACCCGAAGTTCTTC. It specifies CASIHNPKFF.

This sequence joins TRBV2 and TRBJ1-2, with D unresolved. The CDR3 contains 15 residues. V lost 7 bases and J lost 4, with 19 bases in between. CDR1 is SNHLY, CDR2 FYNNEI, per germline. The CDR3 DNA is TGTGCCAGCAAATGGGGAGCCCTAGATTTCTATGGCTACACCTTC. Translated, it gives CASKWGALDFYGYTF.

J is TRBJ1-4 and V is TRBV2; D is perhaps TRBD1 (6 bases). CDR3 length: 15 amino acids. Germline V gene data show CDR1 as SNHLY and CDR2 as FYNNEI. With 3 bases removed from V and 8 bases from J, the gap between germline ends came to 16 bases. The CDR3 reads CASSELRGQQEKLFF. DNA for the CDR3: TGTGCCAGCAGTGAGCTCCGAGGACAGCAGGAAAAACTGTTTTTT.

The J gene is TRBJ2-5, the V gene TRBV28; TRBD1 aligns across 9 bases. Germline loops: CDR1 MDHEN, CDR2 SYDVKM. The CDR3 sequence is 14 residues long. Losses at the gene ends were 4 bases for V and 6 bases for J; bases not matched to a gene: 6. CDR3 residues: CASSSRTGVQTQYF. CDR3 bases: TGTGCCAGCAGTTCCCGGACAGGGGTTCAGACCCAGTACTTC.

The genes are TRBV11-2 and TRBJ2-7; unclear D gene. Trimming removed 5 bases at V and 3 bases at J, with 14 bases between. Germline CDR1 SGHAT, CDR2 FQNNGV. The CDR3 consists of 14 residues. The CDR3 nucleotides are TGTGCCAGCAGCCAGGCCCCAAACAGCTACGAGCAGTACTTC. This sequence encodes CASSQAPNSYEQYF.

The chain links TRBV7-6 to TRBJ2-2, with 9 bases matching TRBD2. The CDR3 contains 18 residues. Germline V gene lookup returns CDR1 SGHVS and CDR2 FNYEAQ. Trimming at V came to 1 base and at J to 0 bases, leaving 6 bases not matched to a gene. The CDR3 DNA is TGTGCCAGCAGCTTAGAAGTAGCGGGAGCCCCGAACACCGGGGAGCTGTTTTTT. Its protein is CASSLEVAGAPNTGELFF.

J is TRBJ2-7 and V is TRBV11-2, with D tentatively TRBD2 (5 bases). The length of the CDR3 is 14 residues. The V and J ends lost 1 base and 5 bases respectively, with 12 bases between them. The germline CDR1 and CDR2 sequences are SGHAT and FQNNGV. The CDR3 loop reads CASSLGSEADEQYF. The DNA for the CDR3 is TGTGCCAGCAGCTTAGGCTCGGAGGCTGACGAGCAGTACTTC. The full variable domain, completed using reference TRBV11-2 and TRBJ2-7, is EAGVAQSPRYKIIEKRQSVAFWCNPISGHATLYWYQQILGQGPKLLIQFQNNGVVDDSQLPKDRFSAERLKGVDSTLKIQPAKLEDSAVYLCASSLGSEADEQYFGPGTRLTVT.